The sequence of this T cell receptor (beta chain) was determined in a study of long-term antiretroviral therapy in people with HIV. This clone was picked up a small number of times. Its antigen is unidentified. Survey level was the resolution at which the v3.0 immunoSEQ assay ran. The table came from immunoSEQ multiplex PCR; TCRdb's copy has only in-frame clones and leaves some out. Of under 20,000 clones listed, about four fifths are singletons. Overall study findings and caveats: The data indicate that diversity increased after ART but remained below transplant donor controls. Information on adherence to ART, viral resistance or therapy changes was unavailable.

V lost 5 bases and J 0 bases, leaving 11 bases between the germline ends. Germline-derived CDR1 and CDR2 are MDHEN and SYDVKM. This CDR3 spans 14 amino acids. Treatment of all HIV participants took place in the United States. Material: unsorted PBMCs, obtained at the start of antiretroviral therapy, before treatment. This receptor was taken from a young man with HIV. The chain uses TRBV28 and TRBJ2-7, with D uncertain. In nucleotides, the CDR3 is TGTGCCAGCAGTCCCCCTAAGTACTCCTACGAGCAGTACTTC. Its translation: CASSPPKYSYEQYF.